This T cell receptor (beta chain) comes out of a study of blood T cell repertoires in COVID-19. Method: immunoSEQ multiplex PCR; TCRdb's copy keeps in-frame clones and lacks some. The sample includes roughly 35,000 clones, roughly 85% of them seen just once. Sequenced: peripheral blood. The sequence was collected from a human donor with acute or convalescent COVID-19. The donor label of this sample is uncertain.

CDR3 residues: CASSFDREGNSPLHF. The CDR3 coding sequence is TGTGCCAGCAGTTTTGACAGGGAAGGTAATTCACCCCTCCACTTT. The chain joins TRBV27 to TRBJ1-6, with 7 bases aligning to TRBD1. Trimming removed 3 bases from V and 6 bases from J; junction bases left unmatched: 5. This CDR3 spans 15 amino acids. From germline, CDR1 is MNHEY and CDR2 SMNVEV (reference sequence).